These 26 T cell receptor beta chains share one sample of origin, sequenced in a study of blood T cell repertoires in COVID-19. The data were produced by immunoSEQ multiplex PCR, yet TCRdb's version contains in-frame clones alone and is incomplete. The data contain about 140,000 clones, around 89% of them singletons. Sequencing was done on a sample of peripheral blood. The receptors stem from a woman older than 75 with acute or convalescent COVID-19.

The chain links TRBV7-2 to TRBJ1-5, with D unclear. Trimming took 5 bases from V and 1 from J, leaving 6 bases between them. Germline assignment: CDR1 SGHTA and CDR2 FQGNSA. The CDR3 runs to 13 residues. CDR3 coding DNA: TGTGCCAGCAGCGACGGGAGCAATCAGCCCCAGCATTTT. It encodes CASSDGSNQPQHF.

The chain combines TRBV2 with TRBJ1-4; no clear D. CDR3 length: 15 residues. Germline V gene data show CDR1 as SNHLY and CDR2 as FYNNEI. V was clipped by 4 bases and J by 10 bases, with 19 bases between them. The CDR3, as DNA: TGTGCCAGCAGTGGGTCGAGCCTGGAAGGCGGAAAACTGTTTTTT. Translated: CASSGSSLEGGKLFF. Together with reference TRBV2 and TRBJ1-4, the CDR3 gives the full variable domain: EPEVTQTPSHQVTQMGQEVILRCVPISNHLYFYWYRQILGQKVEFLVSFYNNEISEKSEIFDDQFSVERPDGSNFTLKIRSTKLEDSAMYFCASSGSSLEGGKLFFGSGTQLSVL.

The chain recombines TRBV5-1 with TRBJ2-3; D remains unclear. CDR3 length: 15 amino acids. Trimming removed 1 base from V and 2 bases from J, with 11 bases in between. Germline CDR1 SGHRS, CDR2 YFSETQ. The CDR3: CASSLMAATTDTQYF. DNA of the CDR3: TGCGCCAGCAGCTTGATGGCAGCGACCACAGATACGCAGTATTTT.

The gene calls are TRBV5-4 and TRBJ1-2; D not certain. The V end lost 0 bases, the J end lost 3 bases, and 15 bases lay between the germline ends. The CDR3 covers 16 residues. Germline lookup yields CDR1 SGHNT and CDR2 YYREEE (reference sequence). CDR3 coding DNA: TGTGCCAGCAGCTTGGCCCTAGCTAGGCAGGACTATGGCTACACCTTC. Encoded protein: CASSLALARQDYGYTF.

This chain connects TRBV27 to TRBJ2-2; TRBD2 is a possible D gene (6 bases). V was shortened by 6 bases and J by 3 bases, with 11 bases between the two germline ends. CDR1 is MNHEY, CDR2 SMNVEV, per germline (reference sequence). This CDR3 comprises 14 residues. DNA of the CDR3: TGTGCCAGCAGCCAGTGGGGGGACACCGGGGAGCTGTTTTTT. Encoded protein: CASSQWGDTGELFF.

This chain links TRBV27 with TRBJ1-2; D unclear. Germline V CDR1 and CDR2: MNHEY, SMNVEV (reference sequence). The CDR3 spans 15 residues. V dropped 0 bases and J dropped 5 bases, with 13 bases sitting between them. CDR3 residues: CASSLSNDFPYGYTF. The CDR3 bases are TGTGCCAGCAGTTTATCTAACGACTTCCCTTATGGCTACACCTTC.

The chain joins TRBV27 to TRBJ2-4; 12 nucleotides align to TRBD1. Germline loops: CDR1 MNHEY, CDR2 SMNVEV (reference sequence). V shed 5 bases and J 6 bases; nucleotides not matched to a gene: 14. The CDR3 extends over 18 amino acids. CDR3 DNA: TGTGCCAGCAGTCTTTCCGCCGGGGACAGGGGGCGCCGAAACATTCAGTACTTC. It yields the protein CASSLSAGDRGRRNIQYF.

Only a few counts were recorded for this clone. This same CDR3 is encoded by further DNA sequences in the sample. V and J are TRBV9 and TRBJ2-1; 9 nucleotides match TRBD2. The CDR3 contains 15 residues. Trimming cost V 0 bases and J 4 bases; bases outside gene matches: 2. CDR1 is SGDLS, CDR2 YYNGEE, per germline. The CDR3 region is CASSVASGAYNEQFF. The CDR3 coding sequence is TGTGCCAGCAGCGTAGCTAGCGGGGCATACAATGAGCAGTTCTTC.

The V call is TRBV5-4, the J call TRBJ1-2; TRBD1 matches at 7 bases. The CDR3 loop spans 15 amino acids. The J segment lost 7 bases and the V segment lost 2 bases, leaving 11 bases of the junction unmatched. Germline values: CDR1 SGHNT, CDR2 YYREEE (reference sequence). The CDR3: CASSFPDRAAGGYTF. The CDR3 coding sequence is TGTGCCAGCAGCTTCCCCGACAGGGCCGCTGGTGGCTACACCTTC.

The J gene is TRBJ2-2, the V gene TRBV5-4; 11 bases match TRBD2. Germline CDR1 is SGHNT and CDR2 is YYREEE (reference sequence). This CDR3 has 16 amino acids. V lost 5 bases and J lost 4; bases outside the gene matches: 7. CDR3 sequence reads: CASRQTSGAGTGELFF. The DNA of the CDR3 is TGTGCCAGCAGACAGACTAGCGGGGCAGGCACCGGGGAGCTGTTTTTT.

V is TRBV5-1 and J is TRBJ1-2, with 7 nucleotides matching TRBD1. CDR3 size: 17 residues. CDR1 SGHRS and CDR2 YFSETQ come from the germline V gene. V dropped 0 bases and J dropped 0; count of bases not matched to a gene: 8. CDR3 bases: TGCGCCAGCAGCTTGGCGCCCGGAGGGGGCTCTAACTATGGCTACACCTTC. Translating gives CASSLAPGGGSNYGYTF.

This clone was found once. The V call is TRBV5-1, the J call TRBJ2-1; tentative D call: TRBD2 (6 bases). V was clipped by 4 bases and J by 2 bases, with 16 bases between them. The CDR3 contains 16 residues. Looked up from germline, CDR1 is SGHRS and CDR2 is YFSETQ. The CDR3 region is CASSLMGGITYNEQFF. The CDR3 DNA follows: TGCGCCAGCAGCCTGATGGGGGGTATAACCTACAATGAGCAGTTCTTC.

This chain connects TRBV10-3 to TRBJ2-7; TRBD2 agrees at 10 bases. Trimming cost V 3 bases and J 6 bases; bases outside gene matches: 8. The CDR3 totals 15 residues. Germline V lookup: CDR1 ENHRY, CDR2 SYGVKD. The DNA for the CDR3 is TGTGCCATCAGTGATAGCGGGGGGACTTCCGGCGAGCAGTACTTC. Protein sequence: CAISDSGGTSGEQYF.

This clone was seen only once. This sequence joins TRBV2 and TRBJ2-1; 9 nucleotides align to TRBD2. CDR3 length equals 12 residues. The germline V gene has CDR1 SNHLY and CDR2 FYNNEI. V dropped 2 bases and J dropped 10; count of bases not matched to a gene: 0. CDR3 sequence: CASSELAGEQFF. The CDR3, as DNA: TGTGCCAGCAGTGAACTAGCGGGGGAGCAGTTCTTC.

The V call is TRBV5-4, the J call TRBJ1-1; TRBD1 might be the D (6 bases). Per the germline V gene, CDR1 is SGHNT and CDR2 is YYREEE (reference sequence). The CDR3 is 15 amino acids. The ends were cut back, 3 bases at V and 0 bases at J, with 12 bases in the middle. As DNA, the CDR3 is TGTGCCAGCAGCTCGCTACAGGGAATGAACACTGAAGCTTTCTTT. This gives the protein CASSSLQGMNTEAFF.

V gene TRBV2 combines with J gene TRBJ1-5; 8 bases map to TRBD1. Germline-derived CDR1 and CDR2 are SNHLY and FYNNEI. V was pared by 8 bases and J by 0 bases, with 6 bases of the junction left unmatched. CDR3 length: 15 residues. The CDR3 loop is CASVDRAVSNQPQHF. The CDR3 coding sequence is TGTGCCAGCGTGGACAGGGCCGTTAGCAATCAGCCCCAGCATTTT.

This CDR3 reads CASSQAEGSNQPQHF. DNA for the CDR3: TGCGCCAGCAGCCAAGCGGAGGGTAGCAATCAGCCCCAGCATTTT. V gene TRBV4-1 combines with J gene TRBJ1-5; D uncertain. CDR3 length: 15 residues. V shed 1 base and J shed 0 bases, with 7 bases lying between them. CDR1 is MGHRA and CDR2 is YSYEKL in the germline V gene.

The CDR3 reads CASSHRERPQHF. The CDR3 nucleotides read TGTGCCAGCAGTCACAGGGAACGGCCCCAGCATTTT. This chain joins TRBV12-3 or TRBV12-4 and TRBJ1-5; tentative D call: TRBD1 (6 bases). The CDR3 is made up of 12 amino acids. The V end was cut by 5 bases, the J end by 9 bases, with 11 bases between.

For the CDR3, the DNA is TGTGCCAGCAGTCACGGGACAGGATGGGGCACTGAAGCTTTCTTT. It translates to CASSHGTGWGTEAFF. This chain uses TRBV27 with TRBJ1-1; 8 bases are a match to TRBD1. The germline gives CDR1 MNHEY, CDR2 SMNVEV (reference sequence). There are 15 residues in the CDR3. V lost 5 bases to trimming and J lost 4 bases; unmatched junction nucleotides: 9.

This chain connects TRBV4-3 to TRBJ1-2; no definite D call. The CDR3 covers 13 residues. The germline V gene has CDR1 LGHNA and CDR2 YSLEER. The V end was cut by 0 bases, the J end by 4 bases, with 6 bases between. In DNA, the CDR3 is TGCGCCAGCAGCCAAGATGCAGGCTATGGCTACACCTTC. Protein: CASSQDAGYGYTF.

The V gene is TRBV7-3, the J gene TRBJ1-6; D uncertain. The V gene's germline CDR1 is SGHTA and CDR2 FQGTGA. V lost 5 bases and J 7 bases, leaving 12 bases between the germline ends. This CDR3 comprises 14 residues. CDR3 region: CASSTDPGNSPLHF. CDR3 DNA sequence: TGTGCCAGCAGCACTGACCCGGGGAATTCACCCCTCCACTTT.

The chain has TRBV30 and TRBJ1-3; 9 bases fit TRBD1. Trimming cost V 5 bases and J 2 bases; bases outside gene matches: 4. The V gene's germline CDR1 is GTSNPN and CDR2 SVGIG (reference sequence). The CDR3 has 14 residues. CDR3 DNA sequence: TGTGCCTGGGGGACAGGGTTGGCTGGAAACACCATATATTTT. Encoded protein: CAWGTGLAGNTIYF.

The CDR3 region is CSVGQGWGQPQHF. CDR3 nucleotides: TGCAGCGTAGGACAGGGCTGGGGTCAGCCCCAGCATTTT. This chain links TRBV29-1 with TRBJ1-5; 8 nucleotides agree with TRBD1. Trimming cost V 6 bases and J 6 bases; bases outside gene matches: 7. Germline CDR1 SQVTM, CDR2 ANQGSEA. This CDR3 has 13 amino acids.

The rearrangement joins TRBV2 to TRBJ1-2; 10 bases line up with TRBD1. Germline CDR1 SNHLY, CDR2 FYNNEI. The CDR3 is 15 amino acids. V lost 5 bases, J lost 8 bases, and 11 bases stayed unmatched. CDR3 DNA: TGTGCCAGCAGTCCGGGACAGGGGAGTGTGAGGGGCTACACCTTC. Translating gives CASSPGQGSVRGYTF.

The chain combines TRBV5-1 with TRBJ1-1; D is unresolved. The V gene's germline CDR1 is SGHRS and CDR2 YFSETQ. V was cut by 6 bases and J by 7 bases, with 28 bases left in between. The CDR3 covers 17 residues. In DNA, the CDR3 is TGCGCCAGCAAACCGTCGTTTGCAAATATCCGGCTAGGTGAAGCTTTCTTT. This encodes CASKPSFANIRLGEAFF.

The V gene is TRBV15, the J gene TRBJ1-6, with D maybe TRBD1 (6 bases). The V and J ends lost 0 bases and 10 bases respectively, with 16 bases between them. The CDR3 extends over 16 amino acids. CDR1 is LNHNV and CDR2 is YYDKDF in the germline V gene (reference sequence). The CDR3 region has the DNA TGTGCCACCAGCAGAGAACTATTACAGGGTGGCTCACCCCTCCACTTT. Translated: CATSRELLQGGSPLHF.